This passage covers 22 T cell receptor beta chains from one sample sequenced in a study of regulatory T cells in long-lasting Graves disease. Time point here: newly diagnosed GD, antithyroid drugs for less than 3 months. After RNA was extracted from PBMCs, the TCR library was made from it. CDR3-region Arm-PCR and iRepertoire HTBI primers produced the TCR beta libraries. MiXCR was run by TCRdb on the multiplex PCR reads, yielding one entry per CDR3 protein. The table lists about half a million distinct CDR3 sequences, 12% of them singletons. The same specimen was also included in a second study, on T cells in Graves' hyperthyroidism and ophthalmopathy.

The input for sequencing was peripheral blood mononuclear cells (PBMCs), taken at new diagnosis, from a patient treated with antithyroid drugs. These receptors came from a woman aged 25 to 45 with Graves disease.

The sample holds many counts of this clonotype. V gene TRBV11-1 combines with J gene TRBJ2-1, with 9 positions matching TRBD1. Per the germline V gene, CDR1 is SGHAT and CDR2 is FQDESV (reference sequence). This CDR3 has 15 residues. J gave up 9 bases and V 6 bases, and 12 bases lay outside the gene matches. CDR3 sequence: CASRYRDRVSGEQFF. The CDR3, as DNA: TGTGCCAGCAGGTACCGGGACAGGGTATCGGGTGAGCAGTTCTTC. The whole variable domain, filled in from reference TRBV11-1 and TRBJ2-1, reads EAEVAQSPRYKITEKSQAVAFWCDPISGHATLYWYRQILGQGPELLVQFQDESVVDDSQLPKDRFSAERLKGVDSTLKIQPAELGDSAMYLCASRYRDRVSGEQFFGPGTRLTVL.

This clonotype turned up a few times. One end of the junction is discordant with germline, which a read error may explain. The chain carries TRBV6-2 or TRBV6-3 and TRBJ2-3, with a tentative D call TRBD1 (5 bases). Germline assignment: CDR1 MNHEY and CDR2 SVGEGT. The CDR3 is 15 residues long. The CDR3 spells CASSGWTFSTDAQYF. The CDR3 DNA follows: TGTGCCAGCAGTGGGTGGACATTTAGCACAGATGCGCAGTATTTT.

This clonotype was observed once. Germline is not matched at one junction end, which may reflect a read error. The chain is built from TRBV11-2 and TRBJ2-3; D perhaps matches TRBD1 (6 bases). The CDR3 sequence is 15 residues long. Germline assignment: CDR1 SGHAT and CDR2 FQNNGV. CDR3 in amino acids: CASSQWAGGTDTQYF. CDR3 DNA: TGCGCCAGCAGCCAGTGGGCAGGGGGCACAGATACGCAGTATTTT.

The sample holds many counts of this clonotype. CDR3 in amino acids: CASKLGFGNQPQHF. The CDR3, as DNA: TGTGCCAGCAAATTGGGTTTCGGCAATCAGCCCCAGCATTTT. The V and J genes are TRBV28 and TRBJ1-5, with D unresolved. The germline V gene encodes CDR1 MDHEN and CDR2 SYDVKM. Trimming stripped 7 bases from V and 2 bases from J, with 12 bases between. The CDR3 spans 14 residues.

This clonotype was recorded many times. The chain couples TRBV4-1 to TRBJ2-5; the D gene is possibly TRBD1 (6 bases). Trimming took off 2 bases at V and 2 bases at J, with 18 bases between the two ends. The CDR3 is 17 amino acids. Germline loops: CDR1 MGHRA, CDR2 YSYEKL. CDR3: CASSQYPLTGPQETQYF. The CDR3 bases are TGCGCCAGCAGCCAATACCCCTTGACAGGCCCTCAAGAGACCCAGTACTTC.

This clonotype has ten or more counts. V gene TRBV7-9 combines with J gene TRBJ2-1, with 7 bases identical to TRBD2. CDR1 SEHNR and CDR2 FQNEAQ come from the germline V gene (reference sequence). V lost 3 bases and J lost 1; bases outside the gene matches: 6. This CDR3 region has 16 residues. CDR3 sequence: CASSLGGNGSYNEQFF. The CDR3 coding sequence is TGTGCCAGCAGCTTGGGAGGGAACGGATCCTACAATGAGCAGTTCTTC.

In its sample, this clonotype was seen many times. The gene calls are TRBV3-1 and TRBJ2-2; D not resolved. Between the trimmed V and J ends, which lost 1 base and 5 bases, there was a span of 5 bases. There are 13 residues in the CDR3. From germline, CDR1 is LGHDT and CDR2 YNNKEL (reference sequence). The chain's CDR3 is CASSQAYTGELFF. The CDR3 DNA is TGTGCCAGCAGCCAAGCATATACCGGGGAGCTGTTTTTT.

The chain combines TRBV5-6 with TRBJ2-1; 8 bases agree with TRBD2. V was clipped by 5 bases and J by 12 bases; unmatched bases: 19. From germline, CDR1 is SGHDT and CDR2 YYEEEE. The CDR3 sequence is 16 residues long. The CDR3 sequence: CASSYAVNSGNDGQFF. CDR3 coding DNA: TGTGCCAGCAGTTACGCGGTTAATAGCGGGAACGATGGGCAGTTCTTC.

This clonotype has a count of ten or more. J is TRBJ1-5 and V is TRBV28; D not resolved. The V and J ends lost 6 bases and 6 bases respectively, with 12 bases between them. CDR3 length: 13 residues. CDR1 is MDHEN, CDR2 SYDVKM, per germline. The CDR3: CASSHVPSQPQHF. The CDR3 nucleotides are TGTGCCAGCAGCCACGTTCCCAGTCAGCCCCAGCATTTT.

This clonotype was observed many times. This chain connects TRBV20-1 to TRBJ1-2; no clear D. V was clipped by 0 bases and J by 1 base, with 3 bases between them. The CDR3 consists of 12 residues. CDR1 and CDR2 from the germline V gene are DFQATT and SNEGSKA (reference sequence). DNA of the CDR3: TGCAGTGCTAGAGACAATAACTATGGCTACACCTTC. Residues: CSARDNNYGYTF.

At least ten counts were recorded for this clonotype. The chain uses TRBV5-6 and TRBJ2-1; the match to TRBD1 covers 7 bases. CDR1 and CDR2 from the germline V gene are SGHDT and YYEEEE. The length of the CDR3 is 13 residues. Unmatched junction bases numbered 10, after V lost 4 bases and J lost 12 bases. The CDR3 here is CASSEDRPSPQFF. In DNA, the CDR3 is TGTGCCAGCAGCGAGGACAGGCCCTCCCCGCAGTTCTTC.

In its sample, this clonotype was seen many times. This chain links TRBV19 with TRBJ2-5, with 7 nucleotides matching TRBD1. Germline CDR1 LNHDA, CDR2 SQIVND (reference sequence). J gave up 2 bases and V 7 bases, and 4 bases lay outside the gene matches. The CDR3 has 13 residues. CDR3 sequence: CASKGQQQETQYF. The CDR3 DNA reads as TGTGCCAGTAAGGGACAGCAACAAGAGACCCAGTACTTC. The full variable domain, rest sourced from reference TRBV19 and TRBJ2-5, is DGGITQSPKYLFRKEGQNVTLSCEQNLNHDAMYWYRQDPGQGLRLIYYSQIVNDFQKGDIAEGYSVSREKKESFPLTVTSAQKNPTAFYLCASKGQQQETQYFGPGTRLLVL.

This clonotype was observed many times. CDR3 in amino acids: CASSLSAASDTDTQYF. The CDR3 DNA sequence: TGTGCCAGCAGCTTATCGGCAGCGAGCGACACAGATACGCAGTATTTT. The chain couples TRBV11-2 to TRBJ2-3; D call uncertain. Germline V gene sequence: CDR1 SGHAT, CDR2 FQNNGV. Trimming cost V 2 bases and J 2 bases, with 14 bases left between them. The CDR3 extends over 16 amino acids.

The genes are TRBV19 and TRBJ2-1; 7 nucleotides match TRBD2. Germline trimming cut 4 bases from V and 6 bases from J; bases unmatched to any gene: 9. Germline values: CDR1 LNHDA, CDR2 SQIVND (reference sequence). The CDR3 is 15 residues long. CDR3 nucleotide sequence: TGTGCCAGTAGTACCTTCGCGGGAGTAAGCAATGAGCAGTTCTTC. It yields the protein CASSTFAGVSNEQFF.

This clonotype came up many times. Written as DNA, the CDR3 is TGCGCCAGCAGCTTTGGAGAGGGTCAGCCCCAGCATTTT. Translation: CASSFGEGQPQHF. The chain joins TRBV5-1 to TRBJ1-5; D gene ambiguous. The V end was cut by 2 bases, the J end by 6 bases, with 9 bases between. CDR3 length: 13 amino acids. Germline assignment: CDR1 SGHRS and CDR2 YFSETQ.

This chain joins TRBV4-1 and TRBJ1-4, with 10 bases fitting TRBD1. CDR3 length equals 16 residues. V gave up 0 bases and J gave up 6 bases; unmatched junction bases: 4. Germline loops: CDR1 MGHRA, CDR2 YSYEKL. The CDR3 reads CASSQDRGQGYEKLFF. CDR3 nucleotides: TGCGCCAGCAGCCAAGATCGGGGACAGGGGTATGAAAAACTGTTTTTT.

This clonotype was detected ten times or more. The rearrangement links TRBV27 to TRBJ2-6, with D perhaps TRBD1 (7 bases). V lost 9 bases, J lost 2 bases, and 17 bases lay in between. The length of the CDR3 is 16 residues. Germline V gene data show CDR1 as MNHEY and CDR2 as SMNVEV (reference sequence). DNA for the CDR3: TGTGCCAGGGGGGGACAGACAGGAACTGGGGCCAACGTCCTGACTTTC. Amino acid sequence: CARGGQTGTGANVLTF.

The chain recombines TRBV28 with TRBJ1-2; 10 bases map to TRBD1. CDR3 length: 14 residues. In germline, CDR1 is MDHEN, CDR2 SYDVKM. V dropped 0 bases and J dropped 9; count of bases not matched to a gene: 4. CDR3 loop: CASSLWTGGASYTF. In nucleotides, the CDR3 is TGTGCCAGCAGTTTATGGACAGGGGGCGCGAGCTACACCTTC.

Only a few counts were recorded for this clonotype. Given the absence of the conserved phenylalanine or tryptophan at the CDR3 end, a read error is likely. This chain uses TRBV7-2 with TRBJ1-1; TRBD1 aligns across 8 bases. V was clipped by 4 bases and J by 4 bases; unmatched bases: 11. Germline V lookup: CDR1 SGHTA, CDR2 FQGNSA. The CDR3 spans 16 residues. The CDR3 here is CASSSLGSGGGTEAFL. The DNA of the CDR3 is TGTGCCAGCAGCTCCTTAGGGTCAGGGGGCGGCACTGAAGCTTTCCTT.

This clonotype was found a few times. At one end, the junction sequence differs from germline, possibly due to a read error. The chain uses TRBV14 and TRBJ1-6; the D gene is possibly TRBD1 (5 bases). Germline assignment: CDR1 SGHDN and CDR2 FVKESK. The CDR3 is made up of 16 amino acids. The CDR3 spells CASIQTKGKGNSPLHF. As DNA, the CDR3 is TGTGCCAGCATCCAAACTAAGGGAAAGGGGAATTCACCCCTCCACTTT.

This clonotype was seen a handful of times. The V and J genes are TRBV7-9 and TRBJ2-3; tentatively, D is TRBD1 or TRBD2 (5 bases each). The CDR3 loop spans 15 amino acids. The V gene lost 5 bases and the J gene lost 1 base, with 13 bases spanning the gap. Germline V lookup: CDR1 SEHNR, CDR2 FQNEAQ (reference sequence). This CDR3 is CASSQTRGGTDTQYF. CDR3 sequence (DNA): TGTGCCAGCAGCCAGACCAGAGGGGGCACAGATACGCAGTATTTT.

This clonotype was counted ten times or more. The chain employs TRBV18 and TRBJ2-1, with TRBD2 identical over 7 bases. Germline loops: CDR1 KGHSH, CDR2 LQKENI. Trimming removed 3 bases from V and 4 bases from J; junction bases left unmatched: 3. CDR3 length: 14 residues. The CDR3 sequence is CASSPREGYNEQFF. Written as DNA, the CDR3 is TGTGCCAGCTCACCCAGGGAGGGATACAATGAGCAGTTCTTC.